Listed here are 29 T cell receptor beta chains from one sample, sequenced in a study. The sorted Tregs were CD4+CD25+CD127-/low cells. TCRdb passed the 5' RACE reads through MiXCR, listing each CDR3 protein once. This sample has more than 55,000 distinct CDR3 sequences; around 21% occur once, and the top ten carry about 2.9%. Specimen: tumor-infiltrating Tregs sorted from the breast tumor. These receptor sequences come from a female donor with breast cancer.

In this sample, this clonotype turned up a few times. The chain joins TRBV6-6 to TRBJ1-3; D remains unclear. The CDR3 has 17 residues. Per the germline V gene, CDR1 is MNHNY and CDR2 is SVGAGI (reference sequence). V lost 0 bases and J lost 0, with 12 bases in between. As DNA, the CDR3 is TGTGCCAGCAGTTACTCGATAACCCTTAGCTCTGGAAACACCATATATTTT. Translated: CASSYSITLSSGNTIYF.

This chain connects TRBV2 to TRBJ1-5; D possibly corresponds to TRBD1 (5 bases). Germline CDR1 and CDR2: SNHLY and FYNNEI. This CDR3 is built from 14 residues. V lost 2 bases and J lost 6, with 11 bases in between. CDR3 bases: TGTGCCAGCAGTGAAACGGGGGGGAGTCAGCCCCAGCATTTT. The encoded protein is CASSETGGSQPQHF.

The chain employs TRBV7-6 and TRBJ1-5, with 10 bases matching TRBD1. The CDR3 contains 15 residues. Germline CDR1 SGHVS, CDR2 FNYEAQ. With 5 bases clipped from V and 2 bases from J, the junction kept 3 bases outside the gene matches. CDR3 nucleotide sequence: TGTGCCAGCAGCGGTGGGACAGGGGGCAATCAGCCCCAGCATTTT. This gives the protein CASSGGTGGNQPQHF.

Turning to this clonotype: A much larger clone is a single base away; this may be a read error. The chain links TRBV3-1 to TRBJ2-7, with D uncertain. The CDR3 has 15 residues. Germline values: CDR1 LGHDT, CDR2 YNNKEL (reference sequence). DNA for the CDR3: TGTGCCAGCAGGCAAGGGCCGTCTGTAACCTACGAGCAGTACTTC. Translating gives CASRQGPSVTYEQYF.

This clonotype was observed a few times. The chain links TRBV5-5 to TRBJ2-5, with 10 bases identical to TRBD1. The CDR3 runs 16 residues. Unmatched junction bases numbered 10, after V lost 6 bases and J lost 2 bases. Germline V gives CDR1 SGHKS, CDR2 YYEKEE (reference sequence). The CDR3 is CASKLRGQGYQETQYF. The CDR3 bases are TGTGCCAGCAAGTTAAGGGGACAGGGGTATCAAGAGACCCAGTACTTC.

This clonotype showed up just a few times. It may be a read error: a sequence one base away is much more abundant. Since no conserved phenylalanine or tryptophan closes the CDR3, a read error is the likely cause. The chain is built from TRBV4-1 and TRBJ1-5, with D possibly being TRBD1 (6 bases). The germline V gene encodes CDR1 MGHRA and CDR2 YSYEKL. The V end lost 5 bases, the J end lost 4 bases, and 15 bases lay between the germline ends. The CDR3 loop spans 15 amino acids. This chain's CDR3 is CASSWVGQRNQPQHL. DNA for the CDR3: TGCGCCAGCAGCTGGGTCGGACAGCGGAATCAGCCCCAGCATCTT.

The gene calls are TRBV14 and TRBJ2-1; D perhaps matches TRBD1 (5 bases). Germline-derived CDR1 and CDR2 are SGHDN and FVKESK. The CDR3 sequence is 14 residues long. Trimming shortened V by 6 bases and J by 1 base, and 10 bases separated the two germline ends. CDR3 protein: CASSWGLSYNEQFF. The DNA of the CDR3 is TGTGCCAGCAGTTGGGGCTTGTCCTACAATGAGCAGTTCTTC.

The rearrangement links TRBV7-9 to TRBJ2-3, with TRBD2 matching over 7 bases. V was pared by 5 bases and J by 1 base, with 6 bases of the junction left unmatched. CDR3 length: 15 amino acids. The germline gives CDR1 SEHNR, CDR2 FQNEAQ (reference sequence). CDR3 bases: TGTGCCAGCAGCCAAAGCGGGGCCCGCACAGATACGCAGTATTTT. As protein: CASSQSGARTDTQYF.

The chain is built from TRBV20-1 and TRBJ1-1; D remains ambiguous. From germline, CDR1 is DFQATT and CDR2 SNEGSKA (reference sequence). The CDR3 totals 12 residues. V was trimmed by 5 bases and J by 5 bases, leaving 12 bases between them. This CDR3 reads CSAFQWVTEAFF. The CDR3 bases are TGCAGTGCTTTCCAGTGGGTGACTGAAGCTTTCTTT.

With respect to this clonotype: A much larger clone differs by one base, so this may be a read error. The chain links TRBV10-1 to TRBJ1-1; D is possibly TRBD1 (5 bases). V lost 6 bases and J lost 3, with 17 bases in between. The germline V gene has CDR1 WNHNN and CDR2 SYGVQD (reference sequence). The CDR3 is 15 residues long. CDR3 in DNA: TGCGCCAGCAGCGCAGGGAGCCCGTTCGACACTGAAGCTTTCTTT. Encoded protein: CASSAGSPFDTEAFF.

The gene calls are TRBV24-1 and TRBJ2-3, with D tentatively TRBD1 (5 bases). V shed 6 bases and J shed 1 base, with 16 bases lying between them. Germline V gene lookup returns CDR1 KGHDR and CDR2 SFDVKD. The CDR3 length is 16 residues. The CDR3 nucleotides are TGTGCCACCAGTCTGGGAAGGGCAGGGCGCACAGATACGCAGTATTTT. This encodes CATSLGRAGRTDTQYF.

This clonotype has a handful of counts. The chain carries TRBV5-1 and TRBJ2-1; the match to TRBD2 covers 7 bases. The CDR3 length is 15 residues. V shed 4 bases, J shed 4 bases, and the junction held 8 bases outside the gene matches. Per germline, CDR1 SGHRS and CDR2 YFSETQ. CDR3 sequence: CASSPLRLAYNEQFF. CDR3 in DNA: TGCGCCAGCAGCCCCCTACGACTAGCTTACAATGAGCAGTTCTTC.

This clonotype has a count of ten or more. The V gene is TRBV6-2 or TRBV6-3, the J gene TRBJ2-6; 9 positions match TRBD1. Trimming removed 7 bases from V and 0 bases from J; junction bases left unmatched: 7. CDR1 and CDR2 (germline): MNHEY, SVGEGT. The CDR3 has 17 amino acids. The CDR3 region is CASKKPGQGSGANVLTF. In DNA form, the CDR3 reads TGTGCCAGCAAGAAACCGGGACAGGGCTCTGGGGCCAACGTCCTGACTTTC.

This clonotype was picked up many times. V gene TRBV20-1 combines with J gene TRBJ2-7; possible D gene TRBD1, 5 bases. V lost 5 bases and J lost 5, with 13 bases in between. Per the germline V gene, CDR1 is DFQATT and CDR2 is SNEGSKA (reference sequence). This CDR3 has 12 residues. Written as DNA, the CDR3 is TGCAGTGCTTGGGGCTATGGGCACGAGCAGTACTTC. Translation gives CSAWGYGHEQYF.

This chain links TRBV7-2 with TRBJ2-3; 9 bases align to TRBD2. Germline assignment: CDR1 SGHTA and CDR2 FQGNSA. This CDR3 has 17 amino acids. The J segment lost 9 bases and the V segment lost 5 bases, leaving 18 bases of the junction unmatched. In nucleotides, the CDR3 is TGTGCCAGCAGCCTAGGGGGCGGGAGGGCCAAGAGGGACACGCAGTATTTT. This translates into CASSLGGGRAKRDTQYF.

Details on this clonotype: The CDR3 carries no conserved terminal phenylalanine or tryptophan, so it likely arises from a read error. The gene calls are TRBV28 and TRBJ2-4; 12 bases are shared with TRBD2. Germline CDR1 MDHEN, CDR2 SYDVKM. The CDR3 runs 18 residues. The ends lost 4 bases at V and 0 bases at J; junction bases unmatched: 7. DNA of the CDR3: TGTGCCAGCAGTTCCCGGGCTAGCGGGAGGGTAGCCAAAAACATTCAGTACTAC. Its translation is CASSSRASGRVAKNIQYY.

In its sample, this clonotype was seen a few times. The chain couples TRBV7-8 to TRBJ2-2; D is ambiguous. This CDR3 comprises 15 residues. The germline V gene has CDR1 SGHVS and CDR2 FQNEAQ. The V end was cut by 3 bases, the J end by 1 base, with 9 bases between. The CDR3 DNA reads as TGTGCCAGCAGCTTCGGGCAAGGGAACACCGGGGAGCTGTTTTTT. This codes for CASSFGQGNTGELFF.

The V and J genes are TRBV28 and TRBJ2-1; no clear D. V was trimmed by 5 bases and J by 15 bases, leaving 14 bases between them. The germline V gene encodes CDR1 MDHEN and CDR2 SYDVKM. This CDR3 has 11 amino acids. This CDR3 reads CASSLDQRLFF. DNA of the CDR3: TGTGCCAGCAGTCTAGATCAGAGGCTGTTCTTC. The whole variable domain, remainder taken from reference TRBV28 and TRBJ2-1, is DVKVTQSSRYLVKRTGEKVFLECVQDMDHENMFWYRQDPGLGLRLIYFSYDVKMKEKGDIPEGYSVSREKKERFSLILESASTNQTSMYLCASSLDQRLFFGPGTRLTVL.

As for this clonotype: Just one base apart from a much larger clone, this may be a read error. V usage is TRBV20-1 and J usage is TRBJ1-1; D is uncertain. The V end lost 5 bases, the J end lost 0 bases, and 7 bases lay between the germline ends. CDR1 and CDR2 from the germline V gene are DFQATT and SNEGSKA (reference sequence). The CDR3 spans 12 residues. CDR3 bases: TGCAGTGCTGGAGTGGTGAACACTGAAGCTTTCTTT. This translates into CSAGVVNTEAFF.

To note about this clonotype: A read error may be the cause here, since a much bigger clone is one base away. The chain recombines TRBV5-1 with TRBJ1-1; the D is unclear. Germline CDR1 and CDR2: SGHRS and YFSETQ. The CDR3 is 15 amino acids. For the CDR3, the DNA is TGCGCCAGCTTTAACGGATTTAGCATGAACACTGAAGCTTGCTTT. Protein product: CASFNGFSMNTEACF. The full variable domain, with the rest looked up from reference TRBV5-1 and TRBJ1-1, is KAGVTQTPRYLIKTRGQQVTLSCSPISGHRSVSWYQQTPGQGLQFLFEYFSETQRNKGNFPGRFSGRQFSNSRSEMNVSTLELGDSALYLCASFNGFSMNTEACFGQGTRLTVV.

This clonotype was seen only a few times. The chain has TRBV7-6 and TRBJ2-7; no reliable D call. Trimming left V 5 bases short and J 5 bases short, with 16 bases between. CDR3 length: 14 residues. From germline, CDR1 is SGHVS and CDR2 FNYEAQ. CDR3 sequence: CASSPIFVGHEQYF. In DNA, the CDR3 is TGTGCCAGCAGCCCCATTTTCGTCGGGCACGAGCAGTACTTC.

The V and J genes are TRBV20-1 and TRBJ1-4; no firm D call. CDR1 and CDR2 from the germline V gene are DFQATT and SNEGSKA (reference sequence). Between the trimmed V and J ends, which lost 3 bases and 5 bases, there was a span of 13 bases. The CDR3 is 14 amino acids. The CDR3 protein is CSASVPWENEKLFF. The CDR3 DNA follows: TGCAGTGCTAGTGTCCCCTGGGAGAATGAAAAACTGTTTTTT.

Notes on this clonotype: This could be a read error, since a much larger clone is one nucleotide away. The V gene is TRBV24-1, the J gene TRBJ1-2; D is undetermined. This CDR3 comprises 13 residues. Germline V lookup: CDR1 KGHDR, CDR2 SFDVKD. This CDR3 is CATGDSSDYGYTF. The CDR3 bases are TGTGCCACCGGTGATTCTTCGGACTATGGCTACACCTTC.

This clonotype was observed many times. The gene calls are TRBV20-1 and TRBJ1-5, with 9 bases identical to TRBD1. This CDR3 spans 14 amino acids. In germline, CDR1 is DFQATT, CDR2 SNEGSKA (reference sequence). The J segment lost 0 bases and the V segment lost 5 bases, leaving 2 bases of the junction unmatched. CDR3 coding DNA: TGCAGTGCTCCGGACAGGGGTAGCAATCAGCCCCAGCATTTT. Protein: CSAPDRGSNQPQHF.

This clonotype was seen ten or more times. The chain recombines TRBV4-2 with TRBJ1-2, with D hard to call. Between the trimmed V and J ends, which lost 1 base and 2 bases, there was a span of 14 bases. Germline assignment: CDR1 LGHNA and CDR2 YNFKEQ. This CDR3 has 16 amino acids. In DNA, the CDR3 is TGTGCCAGCAGCCAAGCCCTGGCCTCGGCGAACTATGGCTACACCTTC. It is translated as CASSQALASANYGYTF.

This clonotype was seen at least ten times. The chain carries TRBV5-1 and TRBJ2-1; no clear D gene. The CDR3 runs to 16 residues. Germline V gene lookup returns CDR1 SGHRS and CDR2 YFSETQ. With 4 bases removed from V and 0 bases from J, the gap between germline ends came to 14 bases. The CDR3 reads CASSGRQPFSYNEQFF. In DNA form, the CDR3 reads TGCGCCAGCAGCGGGCGGCAGCCATTCTCCTACAATGAGCAGTTCTTC.

A few counts support this clonotype. The rearrangement uses TRBV5-1 and TRBJ1-4; D may be TRBD1 (5 bases). The V gene lost 4 bases and the J gene lost 6 bases, with 16 bases spanning the gap. The germline CDR1 and CDR2 sequences are SGHRS and YFSETQ. The CDR3 runs to 15 residues. The CDR3 loop reads CASSGPGPSDEKLFF. The CDR3, as DNA: TGCGCCAGCAGCGGGCCGGGACCGAGTGATGAAAAACTGTTTTTT.

As concerns this clonotype: This sequence may be a read error, since a much larger clone differs from it by one base. The J gene is TRBJ1-2, the V gene TRBV6-5; no clear D gene. Looked up from germline, CDR1 is MNHEY and CDR2 is SVGAGI. The V end lost 6 bases, the J end lost 3 bases, and 14 bases lay between the germline ends. CDR3 size: 14 residues. The CDR3 reads CASRRPGLDYGYTF. CDR3 coding DNA: TGTGCCAGCAGACGCCCGGGTTTGGACTATGGCTACACCTTC.

On this clonotype: The conserved closing phenylalanine or tryptophan is absent in this CDR3, likely reflecting a read error. The chain couples TRBV5-1 to TRBJ2-1; TRBD2 is a possible D gene (5 bases). Germline V gene lookup returns CDR1 SGHRS and CDR2 YFSETQ. This CDR3 has 12 residues. The ends were cut back, 4 bases at V and 3 bases at J, with 5 bases in the middle. This CDR3 is CASSRDYNEQFS. DNA of the CDR3: TGCGCCAGCAGCCGGGACTACAATGAGCAGTTCTCC.